The 25 T cell receptor beta chains presented below share a single source sample, sequenced in a study of T-cell reconstitution after alpha-beta-depleted transplantation in children. This sample's TCRbeta library carried unique molecular identifier barcodes. TCRdb ran MiXCR on the PCR reads and lists one entry per CDR3 protein. The sample has under 35,000 distinct CDR3 sequences; roughly 5.7% are singletons. The sample here was PBMCs, mostly from graft donor cells, taken 180 days after TCRalphabeta/CD19-depleted stem cell transplant. The receptors derive from a male patient younger than 18 who had a stem cell transplant for acute myeloid leukemia, so the T cells may come from the graft donor.

The rearrangement uses TRBV20-1 and TRBJ2-2; D gene uncertain. V lost 3 bases and J 9 bases, leaving 20 bases between the germline ends. From germline, CDR1 is DFQATT and CDR2 SNEGSKA (reference sequence). CDR3 length: 15 residues. CDR3 DNA sequence: TGCAGTGCTAGCGATCTGGAGCGACCCGGTCGGGAGCTGTTTTTT. Translating gives CSASDLERPGRELFF.

Regarding this clonotype: The junction departs from germline at one end; a sequencing error may be responsible. The V gene is TRBV5-1, the J gene TRBJ2-2, with unresolved D. This CDR3 region has 14 residues. Per germline, CDR1 SGHRS and CDR2 YFSETQ. This chain's CDR3 is CAISSTLPSGELFF. CDR3 sequence (DNA): TGCGCCATCAGCTCCACCCTGCCCTCCGGGGAGCTGTTTTTT.

This clonotype was seen repeatedly, ten times or more. The CDR3 here is CASSPSRGLYNEQFF. For the CDR3, the DNA is TGTGCCAGCAGTCCTTCTAGAGGCCTTTACAATGAGCAGTTCTTC. J is TRBJ2-1 and V is TRBV6-6; D unclear. V was pared by 5 bases and J by 4 bases, with 15 bases between. The length of the CDR3 is 15 residues. CDR1 and CDR2 (germline): MNHNY, SVGAGI (reference sequence).

This clonotype was seen repeatedly, ten times or more. The V call is TRBV7-8, the J call TRBJ2-2, with 9 bases lining up with TRBD2. CDR3 length: 18 amino acids. V dropped 1 base and J dropped 6; count of bases not matched to a gene: 12. CDR1 and CDR2 from the germline V gene are SGHVS and FQNEAQ. CDR3 sequence (DNA): TGTGCCAGCAGCTTAGTCGCGGGAGGGCCATCAGAGTCCGGGGAGCTGTTTTTT. It is translated as CASSLVAGGPSESGELFF.

This clonotype has at least ten counts. The V call is TRBV18, the J call TRBJ2-2; the D is unclear. Per the germline V gene, CDR1 is KGHSH and CDR2 is LQKENI. V lost 5 bases, J lost 2 bases, and 9 bases lay in between. There are 14 residues in the CDR3. CDR3 in amino acids: CASSSLPNTGELFF. The CDR3, as DNA: TGTGCCAGCTCATCCCTCCCTAACACCGGGGAGCTGTTTTTT.

This clonotype was recorded many times. J is TRBJ1-5 and V is TRBV18, with D perhaps TRBD1 (5 bases). Germline loops: CDR1 KGHSH, CDR2 LQKENI. The CDR3 covers 15 residues. Trimming took off 1 base at V and 2 bases at J, with 9 bases between the two ends. The CDR3 loop reads CASSPRAGGNQPQHF. The CDR3 DNA reads as TGTGCCAGCTCACCACGGGCGGGGGGCAATCAGCCCCAGCATTTT.

This clonotype was counted many times. The chain has TRBV6-2 or TRBV6-3 and TRBJ2-1; D is ambiguous. CDR3 length: 20 residues. V lost 4 bases, J lost 0 bases, and 25 bases lay in between. Germline values: CDR1 MNHEY, CDR2 SVGEGT. The DNA of the CDR3 is TGTGCCAGCAGTTCCGCTTGGGATCCCATCCGGGCGATCTCCTACAATGAGCAGTTCTTC. Residues: CASSSAWDPIRAISYNEQFF.

In this sample, this clonotype turned up many times. The chain combines TRBV6-2 or TRBV6-3 with TRBJ2-7; 7 nucleotides align to TRBD1. Germline loops: CDR1 MNHEY, CDR2 SVGEGT. With V trimmed by 5 bases and J by 2 bases, 3 bases remained unmatched. The CDR3 contains 13 residues. This CDR3 is CASSLTGAYEQYV. Here the CDR3 DNA reads TGTGCCAGCAGTCTAACAGGGGCCTACGAGCAGTACGTC.

This clonotype was counted many times. CDR3 sequence: CASSETSAYEQYV. CDR3 in DNA: TGTGCCAGCAGTGAAACCAGCGCCTACGAGCAGTACGTC. The V call is TRBV6-1, the J call TRBJ2-7; D unresolved. This CDR3 region has 13 residues. V was cut by 2 bases and J by 2 bases, with 7 bases left in between. Germline-derived CDR1 and CDR2 are MNHNS and SASEGT.

The genes are TRBV7-8 and TRBJ2-7, with unresolved D. The CDR3 totals 15 residues. CDR1 and CDR2 from the germline V gene are SGHVS and FQNEAQ. V lost 4 bases and J 0 bases, leaving 13 bases between the germline ends. CDR3 sequence: CASSCGPNGSYEQYF. In DNA, the CDR3 is TGTGCCAGCAGCTGCGGCCCCAATGGCTCCTACGAGCAGTACTTC.

This clonotype was seen ten or more times. The V gene is TRBV27, the J gene TRBJ1-1, with D unclear. Germline CDR1 is MNHEY and CDR2 is SMNVEV (reference sequence). V was cut by 8 bases and J by 4 bases, with 8 bases left in between. CDR3 size: 11 residues. The CDR3 sequence: CASHLGTEAFF. The CDR3 coding sequence is TGTGCCAGCCACTTGGGCACTGAAGCTTTCTTT.

This clonotype was picked up many times. V gene TRBV20-1 combines with J gene TRBJ1-1; the match to TRBD1 covers 9 bases. V was clipped by 8 bases and J by 5 bases; unmatched bases: 9. The CDR3 is 13 amino acids. CDR1 is DFQATT, CDR2 SNEGSKA, per germline (reference sequence). CDR3: CSPGQGWGTEAFF. The CDR3 nucleotides are TGCAGTCCGGGACAGGGATGGGGGACTGAAGCTTTCTTT.

This clonotype was counted many times. V and J are TRBV20-1 and TRBJ2-7, with D tentatively TRBD2 (5 bases). V was shortened by 5 bases and J by 2 bases, with 13 bases between the two germline ends. Germline V CDR1 and CDR2: DFQATT, SNEGSKA (reference sequence). This CDR3 has 13 residues. In nucleotides, the CDR3 is TGCAGTGCTTCCCGGACTTTTCCCTACGAGCAGTACTTC. Translating it yields CSASRTFPYEQYF.

This clonotype was observed many times. The V call is TRBV30, the J call TRBJ1-2, with D tentatively TRBD1 (5 bases). V lost 2 bases to trimming and J lost 2 bases, with 21 bases between them. CDR1 is GTSNPN and CDR2 is SVGIG in the germline V gene (reference sequence). The CDR3 totals 17 residues. CDR3 nucleotide sequence: TGTGCCTGGAGTCCCGGGGGGACCGCCCCGGACAACTATGGCTACACCTTC. Its translation is CAWSPGGTAPDNYGYTF.

This clonotype was seen at least ten times. V is TRBV2 and J is TRBJ1-1; tentative D call: TRBD1 (6 bases). The CDR3 has 16 residues. Germline assignment: CDR1 SNHLY and CDR2 FYNNEI. V was pared by 11 bases and J by 1 base, with 23 bases between. Here the CDR3 reads CALQTGGGLWNTEAFF. DNA for the CDR3: TGTGCCCTACAAACGGGGGGGGGCTTATGGAACACTGAAGCTTTCTTT.

This clonotype was picked up many times. The chain couples TRBV29-1 to TRBJ2-1; 10 bases agree with TRBD2. V gave up 3 bases and J gave up 9 bases; unmatched junction bases: 5. The CDR3 contains 13 residues. CDR1 is SQVTM, CDR2 ANQGSEA, per germline. CDR3 residues: CSVDSLAGAEQFF. CDR3 nucleotides: TGCAGCGTTGACTCTCTAGCGGGAGCTGAGCAGTTCTTC.

Ten or more counts support this clonotype. The chain links TRBV27 to TRBJ2-3; perhaps TRBD2 as D (5 bases). The V and J ends lost 4 bases and 2 bases respectively, with 10 bases between them. CDR1 MNHEY and CDR2 SMNVEV come from the germline V gene (reference sequence). This CDR3 region has 14 residues. In nucleotides, the CDR3 is TGTGCCAGCAGTTCACTAGATTTCACAGATACGCAGTATTTT. This codes for CASSSLDFTDTQYF.

This clonotype was counted ten times or more. The V gene is TRBV3-1, the J gene TRBJ2-7; D is undetermined. This CDR3 comprises 14 residues. Trimming shortened V by 6 bases and J by 0 bases, and 12 bases separated the two germline ends. Germline-derived CDR1 and CDR2 are LGHDT and YNNKEL (reference sequence). The CDR3 reads CASSPSMVSYEQYF. CDR3 nucleotide sequence: TGTGCCAGCAGTCCCAGTATGGTCTCCTACGAGCAGTACTTC.

This clonotype was counted at least ten times. V usage is TRBV2 and J usage is TRBJ2-2, with TRBD2 identical over 8 bases. The length of the CDR3 is 17 residues. Unmatched junction bases numbered 13, after V lost 6 bases and J lost 4 bases. Germline CDR1 is SNHLY and CDR2 is FYNNEI. As DNA, the CDR3 is TGTGCCAGCAGCCTTACCGGGAGGGGGAGCTTCACCGGGGAGCTGTTTTTT. Encoded protein: CASSLTGRGSFTGELFF.

This clonotype showed up many times. The chain has TRBV28 and TRBJ2-7, with 7 bases lining up with TRBD1. Germline V gene sequence: CDR1 MDHEN, CDR2 SYDVKM. V lost 3 bases and J lost 10; bases outside the gene matches: 3. This CDR3 spans 11 amino acids. The CDR3 DNA sequence: TGTGCCAGCAGTTTGGACAGGCCCCAGTACTTC. Amino acid sequence: CASSLDRPQYF.

In its sample, this clonotype ranks as large. V usage is TRBV4-3 and J usage is TRBJ2-3; 10 bases are a match to TRBD1. This CDR3 has 15 amino acids. CDR1 LGHNA and CDR2 YSLEER come from the germline V gene. V was pared by 4 bases and J by 6 bases, with 7 bases of the junction left unmatched. CDR3 residues: CASSPGDRGLDTQYF. The CDR3 DNA is TGCGCCAGCAGCCCAGGGGACAGGGGACTGGATACGCAGTATTTT.

There are many counts of this clonotype. This chain joins TRBV29-1 and TRBJ2-1, with TRBD2 as a possible D gene (7 bases). This CDR3 contains 14 residues. Between the trimmed V and J ends, which lost 7 bases and 6 bases, there was a span of 19 bases. Germline CDR1 SQVTM, CDR2 ANQGSEA. CDR3: CSGRFGGAPNEQFF. DNA of the CDR3: TGCAGCGGGAGATTTGGGGGGGCACCCAATGAGCAGTTCTTC.

This clonotype has a count of ten or more. The chain is built from TRBV20-1 and TRBJ2-2; D is uncertain. The germline V gene encodes CDR1 DFQATT and CDR2 SNEGSKA (reference sequence). The CDR3 runs 15 residues. Trimming left V 6 bases short and J 0 bases short, with 14 bases between. CDR3 nucleotide sequence: TGCAGTGCGCCGGAGTCGCTATCGAACACCGGGGAGCTGTTTTTT. Translation gives CSAPESLSNTGELFF.

This clonotype was seen ten or more times. The chain joins TRBV28 to TRBJ2-7; TRBD1 is a possible D gene (6 bases). The V gene's germline CDR1 is MDHEN and CDR2 SYDVKM. Trimming stripped 4 bases from V and 4 bases from J, with 14 bases between. This CDR3 has 14 residues. As DNA, the CDR3 is TGTGCCAGCAGTTGGAGACAGGTACTTTACGAGCAGTACTTC. Its protein is CASSWRQVLYEQYF.

The table lists this clonotype with many counts. This chain connects TRBV7-2 to TRBJ1-1; D perhaps matches TRBD1 (5 bases). Trimming took 3 bases from V and 1 from J, leaving 12 bases between them. This CDR3 contains 15 residues. Germline CDR1 reads SGHTA; CDR2 reads FQGNSA. CDR3 protein: CASSLGGNGNTEAFF. In DNA form, the CDR3 reads TGTGCCAGCAGCTTGGGGGGGAACGGGAACACTGAAGCTTTCTTT.